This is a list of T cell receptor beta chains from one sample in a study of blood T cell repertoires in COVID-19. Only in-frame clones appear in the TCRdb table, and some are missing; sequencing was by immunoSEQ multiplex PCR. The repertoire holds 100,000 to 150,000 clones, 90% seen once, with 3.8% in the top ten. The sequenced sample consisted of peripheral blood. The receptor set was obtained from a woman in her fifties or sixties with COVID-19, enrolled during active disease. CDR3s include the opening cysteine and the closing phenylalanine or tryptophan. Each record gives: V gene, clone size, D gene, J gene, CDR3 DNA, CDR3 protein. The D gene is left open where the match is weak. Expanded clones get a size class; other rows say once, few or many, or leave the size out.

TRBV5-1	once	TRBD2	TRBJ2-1	TGCGCCAGCAGCCCGCAGCTAGCGGGGGGGCAGCAGTTCTTC	CASSPQLAGGQQFF
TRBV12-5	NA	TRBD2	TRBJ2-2	TGTGCTAGTGGTTACAAGGCGGGGGGGTTCACCGGGGAGCTGTTTTTT	CASGYKAGGFTGELFF
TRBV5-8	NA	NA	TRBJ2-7	TGTGCCAGCAGCTTATCCGGGTCCGACGAGCAGTACTTC	CASSLSGSDEQYF
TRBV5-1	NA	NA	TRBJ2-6	TGCGCCAGCAGCTCGCAGGTCTCTGGGGCCAACGTCCTGACTTTC	CASSSQVSGANVLTF
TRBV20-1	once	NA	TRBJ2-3	TGCAGTGCTAGTGGGGGGCAGGGGAGAACAGATACGCAGTATTTT	CSASGGQGRTDTQYF
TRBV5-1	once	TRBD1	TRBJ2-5	TGCGCCAGCAGCTTACAGGGGGACCAAGAGACCCAGTACTTC	CASSLQGDQETQYF
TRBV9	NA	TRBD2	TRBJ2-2	TGTGCCAGCAGCGTAGCTAGCGGGAAAGATCACGGGGAGCTGTTTTTT	CASSVASGKDHGELFF
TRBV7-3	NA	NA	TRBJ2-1	TGTGCCAGCAGCCCCAGGGCAATGACAGGAGCACCAACTTTCTTC	CASSPRAMTGAPTFF
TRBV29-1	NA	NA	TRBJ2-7	TGCAGCGTTGAAGAGTCAGGGAAAACCTACGAGCAGTACTTC	CSVEESGKTYEQYF
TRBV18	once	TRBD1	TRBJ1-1	TGTGCCAGCTCACGGACAGGGGATCAGAACACTGAAGCTTTCTTT	CASSRTGDQNTEAFF
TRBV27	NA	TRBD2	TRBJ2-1	TGTGCCAGCAGTCCGCGCAGCGGGGGGAACAATGAGCAGTTCTTC	CASSPRSGGNNEQFF
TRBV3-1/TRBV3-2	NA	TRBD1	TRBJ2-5	TGTGCCAGCAGCAACGATTACGGGACAGGAGCGAGATCCCAGTACTTC	CASSNDYGTGARSQYF
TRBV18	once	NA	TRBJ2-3	TGTGCCAGCTCACCACTTGTACGGGGTAGCACAGATACGCAGTATTTT	CASSPLVRGSTDTQYF
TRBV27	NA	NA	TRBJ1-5	TGTGCCAGCAGTCTAGACCGAGGTCAGCCCCAGCATTTT	CASSLDRGQPQHF
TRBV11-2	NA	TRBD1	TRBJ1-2	TGTGCCAGCAGCTTTGGGACAGGTGCAGCTAACTATGGCTACACCTTC	CASSFGTGAANYGYTF
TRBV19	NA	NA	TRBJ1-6	TGTGCCAGTAGTATGCCAGCGGGACACGAGAATTCACCCCTCCACTTT	CASSMPAGHENSPLHF
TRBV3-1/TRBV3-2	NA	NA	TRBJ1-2	TGTGCCAGCAGCCAAGACGTAGCACCGAGTTCTAACTATGGCTACACCTTC	CASSQDVAPSSNYGYTF
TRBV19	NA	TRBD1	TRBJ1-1	TGTGCCAGTAGTTCTGGGACAGGGCACATGAACACTGAAGCTTTCTTT	CASSSGTGHMNTEAFF
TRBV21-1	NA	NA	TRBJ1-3	TGTGCCAGCAGCATCCCAGGGGGTTCTACGGCTGGAAACACCATATATTTT	CASSIPGGSTAGNTIYF
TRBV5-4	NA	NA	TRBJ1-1	TGTGCCAGCAGCTTGAACCCAGGGGTGAGCACTGAAGCTTTCTTT	CASSLNPGVSTEAFF
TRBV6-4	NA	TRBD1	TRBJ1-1	TGTGCCAGCAGTGATGTAAAGAGACAGGGAACGGGTAGGGAGACTGAAGCTTTCTTT	CASSDVKRQGTGRETEAFF
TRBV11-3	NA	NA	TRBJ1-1	TGTGCCAGCAGCTTTTATGGGGGGGATGAAGCTTTCTTT	CASSFYGGDEAFF